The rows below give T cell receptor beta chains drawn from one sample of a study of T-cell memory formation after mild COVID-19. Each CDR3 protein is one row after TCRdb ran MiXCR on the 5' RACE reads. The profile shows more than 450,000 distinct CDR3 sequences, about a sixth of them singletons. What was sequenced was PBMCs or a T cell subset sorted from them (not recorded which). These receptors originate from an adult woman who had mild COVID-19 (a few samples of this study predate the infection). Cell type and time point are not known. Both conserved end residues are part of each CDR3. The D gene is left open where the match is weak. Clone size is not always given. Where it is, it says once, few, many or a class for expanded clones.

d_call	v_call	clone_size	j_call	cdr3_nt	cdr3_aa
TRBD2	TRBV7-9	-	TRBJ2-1	TGTGCCAGCAGCTCCCTACTAGCGGGAGGGTACAATGAGCAGTTCTTC	CASSSLLAGGYNEQFF
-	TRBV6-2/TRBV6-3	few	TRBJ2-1	TGTGCCAGCAGGAATCTTGGAGGGAGCTCCTACAATGAGCAGTTCTTC	CASRNLGGSSYNEQFF
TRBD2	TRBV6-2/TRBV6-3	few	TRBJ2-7	TGTGCCAGTACTAGCGGGGACTCCTACGAGCAGTACTTC	CASTSGDSYEQYF
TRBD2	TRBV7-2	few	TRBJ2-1	TGTGCCAGCAGCTTAGCCCGTTCTAGCGGGAGTATCGATGAGCAGTTCTTC	CASSLARSSGSIDEQFF
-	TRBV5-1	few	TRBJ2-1	TGCGCCAGCAGCTCCGGGGTTTCTAATGAGCAGTTCTTC	CASSSGVSNEQFF
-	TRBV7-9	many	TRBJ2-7	TGCGCCAGCAGCTTGTCTTCCGAGCAGTACTTC	CASSLSSEQYF
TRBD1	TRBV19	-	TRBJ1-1	TGTGCCAGTAGTCCGGGACAGGGGCCCACTGAAGCTTTCTTT	CASSPGQGPTEAFF
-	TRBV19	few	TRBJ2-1	TGTGCCAGTAGTATCTGGGCGGCGGGTACCCTAGGGAATGAGCAGTTCTTC	CASSIWAAGTLGNEQFF
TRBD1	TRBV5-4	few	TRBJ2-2	TGTGCCAGCAGCTCCGGGACAGGGCCGAACACCGGGGAGCTGTTTTTT	CASSSGTGPNTGELFF
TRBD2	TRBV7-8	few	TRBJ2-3	TGTGCCAGCAGCTTAGTTTCAGCGGGAGGTGTGATTAGCACAGATACGCAGTATTTT	CASSLVSAGGVISTDTQYF
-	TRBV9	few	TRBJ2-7	TGTGCCAGCAGCCCCCGCCCGGGACGGTTCTCCGAGCAGTACTTC	CASSPRPGRFSEQYF
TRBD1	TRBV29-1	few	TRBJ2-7	TGCAGCGTTGAAAAGGACAGGGGCTACGAGCAGTACTTC	CSVEKDRGYEQYF
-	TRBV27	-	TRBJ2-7	TGTGCCAGCAGTTCCCTCGGGGGCCTCGGCTACGAGCAGTACTTC	CASSSLGGLGYEQYF
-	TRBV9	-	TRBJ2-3	TGTGCCAGCAGCGCCAACCGGAGGGGCACAAGCGCAGATACGCAGTATTTT	CASSANRRGTSADTQYF
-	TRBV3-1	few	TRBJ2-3	TGTGCCAGCAGCCAACAAACTCCCGGGACTAGCACAGATACGCAGTATTTT	CASSQQTPGTSTDTQYF
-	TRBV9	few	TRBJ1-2	TGTGCCAGCAGCGTAGACACAGGGAGCCGCTATGGCTACACCTTC	CASSVDTGSRYGYTF
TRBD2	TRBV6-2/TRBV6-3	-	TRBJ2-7	TGTGCCAGCAGTCTCCGCGCTAGCGGGAGCGGGGAGCAGTACTTC	CASSLRASGSGEQYF
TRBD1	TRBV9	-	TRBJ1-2	TGTGCCAGCAGCCCCTGGACAGGACCAAACTATGGCTACACCTTC	CASSPWTGPNYGYTF
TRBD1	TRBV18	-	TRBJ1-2	TGTGCCAGCTCACCTCGGGGGGACAGACCTAACTATGGCTACACCTTC	CASSPRGDRPNYGYTF
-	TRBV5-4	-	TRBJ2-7	TGTGCCAGCAGCTTCTCCGGAGGAGCGGCGGTCCGGGAGCAGTACTTC	CASSFSGGAAVREQYF
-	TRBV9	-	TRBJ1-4	TGTGCCAGCAGCACGATTCCTAATGAAAAACTGTTTTTT	CASSTIPNEKLFF
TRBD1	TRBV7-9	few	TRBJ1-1	TGTGCCAGCAGCCCACGACAGGGGGATGAAGCTTTCTTT	CASSPRQGDEAFF
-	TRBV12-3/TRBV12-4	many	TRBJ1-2	TGTGCCAGCAGTTTAAGGGGACGGCTCACTAACTATGGCTACACCTTC	CASSLRGRLTNYGYTF